The 19 T cell receptor beta chains presented below share a single source sample, sequenced in a study of blood T cell repertoires in COVID-19. This table comes from immunoSEQ multiplex PCR, and its TCRdb copy is limited to in-frame clones, with some not included. The table records some 60,000 clones, approximately 81% of them present only once. The source material was peripheral blood. The receptors here all came from a woman at least 80 years old with active or convalescent COVID-19.

The CDR3 here is CSVRDRDNQPQHF. The CDR3 DNA reads as TGCAGCGTTAGGGACAGGGATAATCAGCCCCAGCATTTT. The rearrangement joins TRBV29-1 to TRBJ1-5, with 9 bases identical to TRBD1. The CDR3 consists of 13 residues. Germline CDR1 SQVTM, CDR2 ANQGSEA. V was pared by 5 bases and J by 4 bases, with 3 bases of the junction left unmatched.

V usage is TRBV7-2 and J usage is TRBJ1-6, with 7 bases fitting TRBD1. Germline V gene sequence: CDR1 SGHTA, CDR2 FQGNSA. V lost 5 bases and J lost 11; bases outside the gene matches: 9. The CDR3 has 14 residues. CDR3 in DNA: TGTGCCAGCAGCCCTGGACAGGTGTCCACACCCCTCCACTTT. It yields the protein CASSPGQVSTPLHF.

The genes are TRBV12-3 or TRBV12-4 and TRBJ1-6, with D unresolved. Trimming removed 5 bases at V and 6 bases at J, with 5 bases between. CDR3 length: 12 residues. CDR3 coding DNA: TGTGCCAGCAGTGGAGGTAATTCACCCCTCCACTTT. Its translation is CASSGGNSPLHF.

The V and J genes are TRBV3-1 (or the pseudogene TRBV3-2) and TRBJ2-3; 7 bases map to TRBD2. There are 12 residues in the CDR3. Unmatched junction bases numbered 5, after V lost 4 bases and J lost 10 bases. Germline CDR1 reads LGHDT; CDR2 reads YNNKEL (reference sequence). For the CDR3, the DNA is TGTGCCAGCAGCCCCGAAGGGAGGGCGCAGTATTTT. Translation gives CASSPEGRAQYF.

The chain links TRBV5-1 to TRBJ1-1; 11 bases line up with TRBD1. CDR3 size: 15 residues. Germline V gene lookup returns CDR1 SGHRS and CDR2 YFSETQ. The junction had 4 bases not matched to a gene; V was cut back by 4 bases and J by 2 bases. CDR3 in amino acids: CASSQGQGGNTEAFF. For the CDR3, the DNA is TGCGCCAGCAGCCAGGGACAGGGGGGAAACACTGAAGCTTTCTTT.

The chain couples TRBV5-1 to TRBJ2-3; weak D call: TRBD2 (6 bases). Trimming shortened V by 4 bases and J by 1 base, and 13 bases separated the two germline ends. The CDR3 is 15 amino acids. Germline V gives CDR1 SGHRS, CDR2 YFSETQ. The CDR3 sequence: CASSPLASGTDTQYF. The CDR3 DNA reads as TGCGCCAGCAGCCCCCTGGCTAGCGGCACAGATACGCAGTATTTT.

The V call is TRBV12-3 or TRBV12-4, the J call TRBJ2-1, with TRBD2 as a possible D gene (5 bases). V lost 3 bases and J lost 6, with 6 bases in between. CDR3 size: 12 residues. As DNA, the CDR3 is TGTGCCAGCAGTTTGGCGGGCAATGAGCAGTTCTTC. It yields the protein CASSLAGNEQFF.

The V call is TRBV7-8, the J call TRBJ1-1, with a tentative D call TRBD1 (5 bases). V shed 4 bases and J shed 6 bases, with 18 bases lying between them. The CDR3 is made up of 15 amino acids. The germline V gene has CDR1 SGHVS and CDR2 FQNEAQ. CDR3 region: CASSSGYTTVAEAFF. The CDR3, as DNA: TGTGCCAGCAGCTCAGGGTATACGACAGTGGCTGAAGCTTTCTTT.

This clone was found once. The chain carries TRBV7-3 and TRBJ2-1; TRBD2 matches 8 bases. Germline V gene data show CDR1 as SGHTA and CDR2 as FQGTGA. This CDR3 has 14 residues. The J segment lost 8 bases and the V segment lost 2 bases, leaving 5 bases of the junction unmatched. CDR3 protein: CASSLGRGGDEQFF. The CDR3 nucleotides read TGTGCCAGCAGCTTAGGACGGGGGGGCGATGAGCAGTTCTTC.

The chain links TRBV7-9 to TRBJ2-3; 10 nucleotides align to TRBD1. The V and J ends lost 5 bases and 1 base, in that order; junction bases with no gene match: 6. CDR3 length equals 16 residues. CDR1 is SEHNR and CDR2 is FQNEAQ in the germline V gene (reference sequence). In DNA form, the CDR3 reads TGTGCCAGCAGCCAAGGAGGGACAGGGGGCACAGATACGCAGTATTTT. It is translated as CASSQGGTGGTDTQYF.

This chain connects TRBV6-2 or TRBV6-3 to TRBJ1-1; tentative D call: TRBD1 (6 bases). CDR1 MNHEY and CDR2 SVGEGT come from the germline V gene. The CDR3 has 14 residues. Trimming removed 6 bases at V and 4 bases at J, with 15 bases between. The CDR3 DNA reads as TGTGCCAGCAGCCACGGGGAGGGGGGCACTGAAGCTTTCTTT. Protein sequence: CASSHGEGGTEAFF.

The chain is built from TRBV11-2 and TRBJ2-2; D is possibly TRBD2 (6 bases). Per the germline V gene, CDR1 is SGHAT and CDR2 is FQNNGV. The CDR3 has 15 amino acids. Trimming removed 1 base at V and 0 bases at J, with 6 bases between. The CDR3 sequence: CASSLAGANTGELFF. The DNA of the CDR3 is TGTGCCAGCAGCTTAGCGGGGGCGAACACCGGGGAGCTGTTTTTT. The complete variable domain, with remaining parts taken from reference TRBV11-2 and TRBJ2-2, reads EAGVAQSPRYKIIEKRQSVAFWCNPISGHATLYWYQQILGQGPKLLIQFQNNGVVDDSQLPKDRFSAERLKGVDSTLKIQPAKLEDSAVYLCASSLAGANTGELFFGEGSRLTVL.

This chain joins TRBV2 and TRBJ1-1; D is ambiguous. Per the germline V gene, CDR1 is SNHLY and CDR2 is FYNNEI. This CDR3 has 14 amino acids. Trimming cost V 2 bases and J 10 bases, with 17 bases left between them. The CDR3 region has the DNA TGTGCCAGCAGTGAATTTAGTGGGCGGGTTAGAGCTTTCTTT. This encodes CASSEFSGRVRAFF.

V usage is TRBV5-1 and J usage is TRBJ1-1, with D perhaps matching TRBD1 (6 bases). This CDR3 spans 16 amino acids. Germline CDR1 reads SGHRS; CDR2 reads YFSETQ. V lost 0 bases, J lost 1 base, and 13 bases lay in between. The CDR3 DNA sequence: TGCGCCAGCAGCTTGGCGGGACAAGGTCGGAACACTGAAGCTTTCTTT. This gives the protein CASSLAGQGRNTEAFF.

V usage is TRBV6-2 or TRBV6-3 and J usage is TRBJ2-5, with 9 bases fitting TRBD2. The CDR3 covers 16 residues. The V segment lost 1 base and the J segment 2 bases; nucleotides outside the gene matches: 5. Germline loops: CDR1 MNHEY, CDR2 SVGEGT. Here the CDR3 DNA reads TGTGCCAGCAGTTACTTTAGCGGGGGAGCTCAAGAGACCCAGTACTTC. Protein sequence: CASSYFSGGAQETQYF.

The chain joins TRBV6-2 or TRBV6-3 to TRBJ2-5; 10 bases line up with TRBD2. The CDR3 is made up of 17 amino acids. CDR1 is MNHEY and CDR2 is SVGEGT in the germline V gene. With 2 bases clipped from V and 3 bases from J, the junction kept 9 bases outside the gene matches. In DNA form, the CDR3 reads TGTGCCAGCAGTTACGGTCCCGGGACTAGCGTAGAAGAGACCCAGTACTTC. It encodes CASSYGPGTSVEETQYF.

This sequence joins TRBV19 and TRBJ2-7; 7 nucleotides line up with TRBD2. In germline, CDR1 is LNHDA, CDR2 SQIVND (reference sequence). This CDR3 has 12 amino acids. V dropped 4 bases and J dropped 4; count of bases not matched to a gene: 1. This chain's CDR3 is CASSSGGYEQYF. The CDR3 DNA is TGTGCCAGTAGTAGCGGGGGTTACGAGCAGTACTTC.

This clone has only one observation. This rearrangement joins TRBV11-2 to TRBJ2-3; D ambiguous. CDR3 length: 16 residues. The V gene lost 5 bases and the J gene lost 0 bases, with 15 bases spanning the gap. Germline V lookup: CDR1 SGHAT, CDR2 FQNNGV. In DNA form, the CDR3 reads TGTGCCAGCAGCGTAGCTTTTACGACTAGCACAGATACGCAGTATTTT. Translation: CASSVAFTTSTDTQYF. Looking up the rest from reference TRBV11-2 and TRBJ2-3 gives the full variable domain: EAGVAQSPRYKIIEKRQSVAFWCNPISGHATLYWYQQILGQGPKLLIQFQNNGVVDDSQLPKDRFSAERLKGVDSTLKIQPAKLEDSAVYLCASSVAFTTSTDTQYFGPGTRLTVL.

This chain links TRBV4-1 with TRBJ1-5, with D perhaps matching TRBD1 (5 bases). The germline V gene encodes CDR1 MGHRA and CDR2 YSYEKL. V gave up 1 base and J gave up 7 bases, with 11 bases separating them. This CDR3 spans 14 amino acids. The CDR3 is CASSQVGGDQPQHF. The CDR3, as DNA: TGCGCCAGCAGCCAAGTCGGAGGGGACCAGCCCCAGCATTTT.